The 7 T cell receptor beta chains given below trace back to one sample, sequenced in a study of prognosis after radiotherapy for stage I lung cancer. CDR3 of TCR beta was amplified from genomic DNA via a two-round multiplex PCR. Every TRBV and TRBJ gene had its own specific primer in first-round PCR. In TCRdb, the multiplex PCR reads were re-called with MiXCR into one record per CDR3 protein. The sample shows tens of thousands of distinct CDR3 sequences, about 41% of them seen only once. Sample: PBMCs, taken before or after stereotactic body radiation therapy (not recorded which). The receptor source for this set is a donor aged 50 or older with non-small cell lung cancer.

The chain recombines TRBV20-1 with TRBJ1-3; a possible D gene is TRBD1 (5 bases). V dropped 1 base and J dropped 4 bases, with 17 bases sitting between them. In germline, CDR1 is DFQATT, CDR2 SNEGSKA (reference sequence). The CDR3 is 16 residues long. CDR3 region: CSARGPSGFGGNTIYF. The CDR3 DNA reads as TGCAGTGCTAGAGGCCCCTCAGGGTTTGGCGGAAACACCATATATTTT.

This clonotype has a count of ten or more. The chain joins TRBV20-1 to TRBJ2-2; D is possibly TRBD2 (5 bases). Germline values: CDR1 DFQATT, CDR2 SNEGSKA (reference sequence). V gave up 3 bases and J gave up 3 bases, with 17 bases separating them. The CDR3 has 16 amino acids. The CDR3 is CSASLLRTGDTGELFF. The CDR3 DNA follows: TGCAGTGCTAGTCTTCTTCGGACCGGGGACACCGGGGAGCTGTTTTTT.

The chain links TRBV12-3 or TRBV12-4 to TRBJ2-3; TRBD1 might be the D (6 bases). Trimming took off 5 bases at V and 7 bases at J, with 22 bases between the two ends. The CDR3 runs to 16 residues. DNA for the CDR3: TGTGCCAGCAGTCCTGGGGACACCCTAGGTGGGCATACGCAGTATTTT. Translated, it gives CASSPGDTLGGHTQYF.

This chain connects TRBV15 to TRBJ1-1; the D gene is possibly TRBD1 (5 bases). Per the germline V gene, CDR1 is LNHNV and CDR2 is YYDKDF (reference sequence). Trimming pared 1 base from V and 11 bases from J, leaving 11 bases between. This CDR3 is built from 12 residues. CDR3 bases: TGTGCCACCAGCAGAGGAGAGGGGTGGGCTTTCTTT. Translated, it gives CATSRGEGWAFF. The full variable domain, completed using reference TRBV15 and TRBJ1-1, is DAMVIQNPRYQVTQFGKPVTLSCSQTLNHNVMYWYQQKSSQAPKLLFHYYDKDFNNEADTPDNFQSRRPNTSFCFLDIRSPGLGDTAMYLCATSRGEGWAFFGQGTRLTVV.

Notes on this clonotype: With a far larger clone one base away, a read error is the likely cause. The V gene is TRBV6-5, the J gene TRBJ2-7; unclear D gene. There are 13 residues in the CDR3. The V gene lost 8 bases and the J gene lost 4 bases, with 15 bases spanning the gap. The germline gives CDR1 MNHEY, CDR2 SVGAGI. CDR3 bases: TGTGCCAGCCTTCGATCACGAGTGTACGAGCAGTACTTC. Translation: CASLRSRVYEQYF.

V is TRBV12-3 or TRBV12-4 and J is TRBJ1-5; 9 bases align to TRBD1. J was trimmed by 7 bases and V by 5 bases; bases with no gene match: 24. The CDR3 is 20 amino acids. The CDR3 reads CASSPQGALAGAGGTQPQHF. The CDR3 DNA reads as TGTGCCAGCAGTCCACAGGGGGCTCTAGCGGGGGCAGGAGGTACGCAGCCCCAGCATTTT.

This clonotype was observed at least ten times. The chain combines TRBV27 with TRBJ2-7, with 9 positions matching TRBD1. The CDR3 spans 14 residues. With 1 base clipped from V and 4 bases from J, the junction kept 2 bases outside the gene matches. Germline V gene data show CDR1 as MNHEY and CDR2 as SMNVEV (reference sequence). The CDR3 nucleotides are TGTGCCAGCAGTTTATTGGGACAGGGTTACGAGCAGTACTTC. Translating it yields CASSLLGQGYEQYF.